The TCR beta chain described here comes from a study of T cells after somatic rescue of genetic block. The method was immunoSEQ multiplex PCR; TCRdb's version includes in-frame clones alone and lacks a portion of them. This table has 10,000 to 15,000 clones, roughly 70% appearing once. This TCR came from a boy aged 5-17 years. The specimen was peripheral blood mononuclear cells (PBMCs).

CDR3 DNA: TGTGCCAGCAGTTCCCCCTTGGGAGCAGATACGCAGTATTTT. This gives the protein CASSSPLGADTQYF. The chain combines TRBV27 with TRBJ2-3; D perhaps matches TRBD2 (5 bases). V dropped 4 bases and J dropped 4 bases, with 12 bases sitting between them. CDR3 length: 14 residues. Germline values: CDR1 MNHEY, CDR2 SMNVEV (reference sequence).